These 31 T cell receptor beta chains came from one sample sequenced in a study of OX40 agonist ivuxolimab in advanced cancers. Library generation was performed with the immunoSEQ multiplex PCR assay. TCRdb limited this immuneACCESS table to in-frame rearrangements with V and J called. A share of clones is missing; checked studies link under half to unresolved V genes, and the rest is unexplained. The sample contains around 15,000 clones, roughly 92% of them found a single time. More than 7% of the sample is held by the ten biggest clonotypes. The source material was CD4+ or CD8+ T cells sorted from blood, sampled in a trial of the OX40 agonist ivuxolimab. These receptors all stem from an adult with an advanced solid tumor such as melanoma, head and neck, liver or kidney cancer.

The chain uses TRBV27 and TRBJ2-1, with 8 positions matching TRBD1. V lost 5 bases to trimming and J lost 15 bases; unmatched junction nucleotides: 9. This CDR3 spans 12 amino acids. CDR1 MNHEY and CDR2 SMNVEV come from the germline V gene (reference sequence). The CDR3 spells CASSPGTGLMFF. The CDR3, as DNA: TGTGCCAGCAGTCCTGGGACAGGCCTAATGTTCTTC.

The chain joins TRBV4-1 to TRBJ1-4; 8 bases align to TRBD1. J was trimmed by 6 bases and V by 1 base; bases with no gene match: 4. This CDR3 is 15 amino acids long. Germline CDR1 reads MGHRA; CDR2 reads YSYEKL. The CDR3 DNA is TGCGCCAGCAGCCAAGCTGGGACAGGCGATGAAAAACTGTTTTTT. Translation gives CASSQAGTGDEKLFF.

The gene calls are TRBV18 and TRBJ2-3, with 8 bases identical to TRBD1. CDR3 size: 16 residues. The V segment lost 4 bases and the J segment 2 bases; nucleotides outside the gene matches: 8. CDR1 and CDR2 (germline): KGHSH, LQKENI. CDR3 residues: CASSRTGFGVTDTQYF. CDR3 coding DNA: TGTGCCAGCTCACGGACAGGGTTCGGGGTCACAGATACGCAGTATTTT.

The chain links TRBV7-9 to TRBJ2-5; possible D gene TRBD2, 7 bases. From germline, CDR1 is SEHNR and CDR2 FQNEAQ (reference sequence). The V and J ends lost 3 bases and 8 bases respectively, with 19 bases between them. The CDR3 runs 15 residues. The CDR3 spells CASSLAGLGGGTQYF. Written as DNA, the CDR3 is TGTGCCAGCAGCTTGGCTGGTCTAGGGGGGGGAACCCAGTACTTC.

The chain joins TRBV11-3 to TRBJ2-5, with TRBD2 matching over 10 bases. TRBJ2-7 matches the DNA end more closely, so the J call is doubtful. CDR3 length: 18 amino acids. Per the germline V gene, CDR1 is SGHNT and CDR2 is YENEEA. The chain's CDR3 is CASSRWDSSGSGAYEQYF. In nucleotides, the CDR3 is TGTGCCAGCAGTCGATGGGACTCTAGCGGGAGTGGCGCCTACGAGCAGTACTTC.

CDR3 amino acids: CASSLGQVTYEQYF. The CDR3 DNA reads TGTGCCAGCAGCCTCGGACAGGTGACCTACGAGCAGTACTTC. The chain couples TRBV7-9 to TRBJ2-7; 7 bases are shared with TRBD1. J was trimmed by 2 bases and V by 5 bases; bases with no gene match: 6. CDR1 and CDR2 from the germline V gene are SEHNR and FQNEAQ (reference sequence). This CDR3 region has 14 residues.

As regards this clone: A read error may produce the germline difference seen at one junction end. The chain uses TRBV7-7 and TRBJ2-5, with D perhaps TRBD2 (5 bases). Per germline, CDR1 SSHAT and CDR2 FNYEAQ (reference sequence). The CDR3 extends over 14 amino acids. CDR3 residues: CASSLAIEGETQYF. CDR3 coding DNA: TGTGCTAGCAGCTTAGCGATCGAGGGAGAGACCCAGTACTTC. The entire variable domain, with the rest obtained from reference TRBV7-7 and TRBJ2-5, is as follows: GAGVSQSPRYKVTKRGQDVTLRCDPISSHATLYWYQQALGQGPEFLTYFNYEAQPDKSGLPSDRFSAERPEGSISTLTIQRTEQRDSAMYRCASSLAIEGETQYFGPGTRLLVL.

This chain uses TRBV21-1 with TRBJ2-3; the table calls TRBD1, which could not be checked here. TRBV21-1 represents a pseudogene. There are 15 residues in the CDR3. The CDR3: CASSKETGSRDTQYF. CDR3 nucleotide sequence: TGTGCCAGCAGCAAAGAGACAGGGTCGAGAGATACGCAGTATTTT.

The chain recombines TRBV19 with TRBJ1-1; D ambiguous. This CDR3 is 15 amino acids long. V was pared by 6 bases and J by 4 bases, with 18 bases between. Germline V lookup: CDR1 LNHDA, CDR2 SQIVND (reference sequence). The CDR3 DNA reads TGTGCCAGTAGCCCGACCAAAGTAGGAATCACTGAAGCTTTCTTT. As protein: CASSPTKVGITEAFF.

This clone was counted a single time. The chain combines TRBV5-1 with TRBJ2-1, with D perhaps matching TRBD2 (6 bases). Germline CDR1 is SGHRS and CDR2 is YFSETQ. The V end was cut by 0 bases, the J end by 9 bases, with 10 bases between. The CDR3 length is 13 residues. CDR3 DNA sequence: TGCGCCAGCAGCTTGGGGGGAGGCGGTGAGCAGTTCTTC. Its protein product is CASSLGGGGEQFF.

This sequence joins TRBV30 and TRBJ1-2; TRBD1 is a possible D gene (6 bases). The V end was cut by 3 bases, the J end by 6 bases, with 11 bases between. The CDR3 is 12 amino acids. Looked up from germline, CDR1 is GTSNPN and CDR2 is SVGIG (reference sequence). CDR3 in amino acids: CAWRRGGHGYTF. CDR3 DNA sequence: TGTGCCTGGAGACGCGGGGGCCATGGCTACACCTTC.

The rearrangement joins TRBV6-1 to TRBJ2-6, with 9 bases lining up with TRBD1. The CDR3 runs to 20 residues. Germline V lookup: CDR1 MNHNS, CDR2 SASEGT. J gave up 0 bases and V 3 bases, and 12 bases lay outside the gene matches. The CDR3 nucleotides are TGTGCCAGCAGTGACCTTTGGCACAGGGGGCCATCCTCTGGGGCCAACGTCCTGACTTTC. This encodes CASSDLWHRGPSSGANVLTF.

This chain links TRBV9 with TRBJ2-6; D is possibly TRBD1 (6 bases). Between the trimmed V and J ends, which lost 4 bases and 0 bases, there was a span of 17 bases. The CDR3 contains 18 residues. Germline assignment: CDR1 SGDLS and CDR2 YYNGEE. The chain's CDR3 is CASSTPQGQSSGANVLTF. CDR3 in DNA: TGTGCCAGCAGCACCCCACAGGGACAAAGCTCTGGGGCCAACGTCCTGACTTTC.

The chain couples TRBV18 to TRBJ2-2; no clear D. The CDR3 is made up of 16 amino acids. V gave up 2 bases and J gave up 1 base, with 11 bases separating them. The germline gives CDR1 KGHSH, CDR2 LQKENI. CDR3 protein: CASSPIDTENTGELFF. CDR3 bases: TGTGCCAGCTCACCAATCGATACAGAGAACACCGGGGAGCTGTTTTTT.

The rearrangement joins TRBV19 to TRBJ1-2; tentatively, D is TRBD1 (6 bases). The germline V gene encodes CDR1 LNHDA and CDR2 SQIVND (reference sequence). This CDR3 is built from 14 residues. The ends were cut back, 2 bases at V and 4 bases at J, with 11 bases in the middle. The CDR3 sequence: CASSIRGAIYGYTF. CDR3 nucleotides: TGTGCCAGTAGTATAAGGGGGGCCATCTATGGCTACACCTTC.

The chain combines TRBV7-8 with TRBJ2-7, with D hard to call. Germline assignment: CDR1 SGHVS and CDR2 FQNEAQ. CDR3 length: 14 amino acids. Deletions cut 2 bases from V and 2 bases from J, with 10 bases between. The CDR3 loop reads CASSLLRGTYEQYF. The DNA for the CDR3 is TGTGCCAGCAGCTTACTTCGTGGAACCTACGAGCAGTACTTC. The full variable domain, in which reference TRBV7-8 and TRBJ2-7 provide the parts outside the CDR3, is GAGVSQSPRYKVAKRGQDVALRCDPISGHVSLFWYQQALGQGPEFLTYFQNEAQLDKSGLPSDRFFAERPEGSVSTLKIQRTQQEDSAVYLCASSLLRGTYEQYFGPGTRLTVT.

Written as DNA, the CDR3 is TGTGCCAGCAGCTTGGCGTTACAGGGGGCTACCGGGGAGCTGTTTTTT. This translates into CASSLALQGATGELFF. The chain has TRBV5-6 and TRBJ2-2, with 9 bases identical to TRBD1. CDR3 length: 16 residues. The J segment lost 5 bases and the V segment lost 0 bases, leaving 5 bases of the junction unmatched. Germline-derived CDR1 and CDR2 are SGHDT and YYEEEE.

This clone was seen just once. The gene calls are TRBV6-4 and TRBJ1-2, with 8 bases fitting TRBD1. J was trimmed by 8 bases and V by 10 bases; bases with no gene match: 12. Germline lookup yields CDR1 MRHNA and CDR2 SNTAGT. The CDR3 runs 13 residues. In nucleotides, the CDR3 is TGTGCCAACCGCCAGGACAGGGAATTCGGCTACACCTTC. Protein product: CANRQDREFGYTF.

V is TRBV9 and J is TRBJ2-3; no clear D. The CDR3 is 9 amino acids. V was trimmed by 4 bases and J by 13 bases, leaving 7 bases between them. The germline V gene has CDR1 SGDLS and CDR2 YYNGEE. The CDR3: CASSPQKYF. Here the CDR3 DNA reads TGTGCCAGCAGCCCACAAAAGTATTTT. Combining the CDR3 with reference TRBV9 and TRBJ2-3 gives the whole variable domain DSGVTQTPKHLITATGQRVTLRCSPRSGDLSVYWYQQSLDQGLQFLIQYYNGEERAKGNILERFSAQQFPDLHSELNLSSLELGDSALYFCASSPQKYFGPGTRLTVL.

This clone was recorded only once. The genes are TRBV4-3 and TRBJ1-2; 9 bases map to TRBD1. Germline V gene lookup returns CDR1 LGHNA and CDR2 YSLEER. Trimming took 4 bases from V and 4 from J; bases not matched to a gene: 4. The CDR3 sequence is 14 residues long. CDR3 sequence (DNA): TGCGCCAGCAGCCCGGGACAGGGCTCCTATGGCTACACCTTC. Protein product: CASSPGQGSYGYTF.

V gene TRBV27 combines with J gene TRBJ2-3; no definite D call. This CDR3 region has 13 residues. CDR1 is MNHEY and CDR2 is SMNVEV in the germline V gene (reference sequence). The ends were cut back, 4 bases at V and 4 bases at J, with 9 bases in the middle. CDR3: CASSSSNADTQYF. The CDR3 bases are TGTGCCAGCAGTTCATCAAACGCAGATACGCAGTATTTT.

Remarks on this clone: It may be a read error: a sequence one base away is much more abundant. This sample also contains other DNA sequences that code for the same CDR3. The chain is built from TRBV10-3 and TRBJ1-5, with 8 bases matching TRBD1. Germline CDR1 ENHRY, CDR2 SYGVKD. This CDR3 has 14 amino acids. The trim removed 11 bases at V and 0 bases at J, leaving 6 bases unmatched. The CDR3 coding sequence is TGTGCCGGTGGGACAGGCGATAGCAATCAGCCCCAGCATTTT. Translated: CAGGTGDSNQPQHF.

CDR3 in DNA: TGCAGCGTTGAAGATGAGGGGTTGGATGGCTACACCTTC. This encodes CSVEDEGLDGYTF. The chain recombines TRBV29-1 with TRBJ1-2; maybe TRBD1 (5 bases). The V end was cut by 0 bases, the J end by 6 bases, with 11 bases between. The CDR3 spans 13 residues. Per the germline V gene, CDR1 is SQVTM and CDR2 is ANQGSEA.

The chain combines TRBV6-5 with TRBJ2-7, with TRBD2 identical over 7 bases. The CDR3 loop spans 12 amino acids. With V trimmed by 6 bases and J by 6 bases, 5 bases remained unmatched. Germline V gives CDR1 MNHEY, CDR2 SVGAGI. For the CDR3, the DNA is TGTGCCAGCAGATCCGGACTAGTCGAGCAGTACTTC. Encoded protein: CASRSGLVEQYF.

The chain is built from TRBV10-3 and TRBJ2-5, with 8 bases lining up with TRBD2. This CDR3 has 13 amino acids. Germline-derived CDR1 and CDR2 are ENHRY and SYGVKD. V shed 4 bases and J 9 bases; nucleotides not matched to a gene: 7. The CDR3 DNA follows: TGTGCCATCAGTGGCGGCGGGGGGCCGGCCCAGTACTTC. Residues: CAISGGGGPAQYF.

This sequence joins TRBV18 and TRBJ1-1; TRBD1 might be the D (6 bases). Trimming left V 2 bases short and J 8 bases short, with 12 bases between. The V gene's germline CDR1 is KGHSH and CDR2 LQKENI. This CDR3 has 13 amino acids. The CDR3 DNA sequence: TGTGCCAGCTCACCAGTCGGCAGGGGCGAAGCTTTCTTT. Translating gives CASSPVGRGEAFF.

The CDR3: CASSVRDGSTDTQYF. CDR3 bases: TGTGCCAGCAGCGTGAGGGACGGTAGCACAGATACGCAGTATTTT. The gene calls are TRBV9 and TRBJ2-3; TRBD1 or TRBD2 may be the D gene (5 bases each). From germline, CDR1 is SGDLS and CDR2 YYNGEE. The CDR3 totals 15 residues. Trimming shortened V by 2 bases and J by 0 bases, and 10 bases separated the two germline ends.

The V call is TRBV19, the J call TRBJ2-7; D perhaps matches TRBD2 (6 bases). CDR1 and CDR2 (germline): LNHDA, SQIVND (reference sequence). Trimming stripped 5 bases from V and 3 bases from J, with 20 bases between. The CDR3 has 16 amino acids. For the CDR3, the DNA is TGTGCCAGTAGTGAAATTAACCGGGACTTCATCTACGAGCAGTACTTC. Encoded protein: CASSEINRDFIYEQYF. The variable domain in full, completed from reference TRBV19 and TRBJ2-7, reads DGGITQSPKYLFRKEGQNVTLSCEQNLNHDAMYWYRQDPGQGLRLIYYSQIVNDFQKGDIAEGYSVSREKKESFPLTVTSAQKNPTAFYLCASSEINRDFIYEQYFGPGTRLTVT.

The V and J genes are TRBV11-2 and TRBJ1-2, with 12 bases aligning to TRBD1. The length of the CDR3 is 13 residues. Trimming at V came to 5 bases and at J to 8 bases, leaving 3 bases not matched to a gene. Looked up from germline, CDR1 is SGHAT and CDR2 is FQNNGV. CDR3 sequence: CASSHGTGGGYTF. DNA for the CDR3: TGTGCCAGCAGCCACGGGACAGGGGGCGGCTACACCTTC. Complete variable domain (other parts from reference TRBV11-2 and TRBJ1-2): EAGVAQSPRYKIIEKRQSVAFWCNPISGHATLYWYQQILGQGPKLLIQFQNNGVVDDSQLPKDRFSAERLKGVDSTLKIQPAKLEDSAVYLCASSHGTGGGYTFGSGTRLTVV.

The rearrangement joins TRBV19 to TRBJ2-7; no definite D call. V gave up 0 bases and J gave up 1 base, with 10 bases separating them. Germline CDR1 LNHDA, CDR2 SQIVND (reference sequence). The CDR3 consists of 15 residues. The CDR3 is CASSIDLGISYEQYF. CDR3 DNA sequence: TGTGCCAGTAGTATAGATTTGGGGATTTCCTACGAGCAGTACTTC.

The chain uses TRBV6-4 and TRBJ1-1; unclear D gene. The CDR3 runs 12 residues. Per the germline V gene, CDR1 is MRHNA and CDR2 is SNTAGT. With 7 bases removed from V and 4 bases from J, the gap between germline ends came to 10 bases. CDR3 residues: CASNVQSTEAFF. The CDR3 DNA sequence: TGTGCCAGCAACGTACAGAGCACTGAAGCTTTCTTT.